Presented here are 9 T cell receptor beta chains from one specimen sequenced in a study of blood T cell repertoires in COVID-19. This table comes from immunoSEQ multiplex PCR, and its TCRdb copy is limited to in-frame clones, with some not included. The sample yields 300,000 to 450,000 clones, around 87% seen once. Material: PBMCs or T cells enriched from blood (not recorded which). All receptors come from a man in his forties in a cohort exposed to, infected with or recovered from COVID-19 (not recorded which).

In this sample, this clone turned up a few times. The chain links TRBV10-3 to TRBJ2-1; 10 nucleotides match TRBD2. With V trimmed by 10 bases and J by 6 bases, 6 bases remained unmatched. There are 13 residues in the CDR3. Germline CDR1 is ENHRY and CDR2 is SYGVKD. The CDR3 coding sequence is TGTGCCACCCAGCGGGAGGGGTCCAATGAGCAGTTCTTC. This codes for CATQREGSNEQFF.

The chain carries TRBV30 and TRBJ2-2; TRBD1 agrees at 8 bases. The trim removed 0 bases at V and 9 bases at J, leaving 3 bases unmatched. The CDR3 extends over 13 amino acids. CDR1 is GTSNPN, CDR2 SVGIG, per germline (reference sequence). The CDR3 here is CAWSVQGDRELFF. The DNA of the CDR3 is TGTGCCTGGAGTGTACAGGGGGACAGGGAGCTGTTTTTT.

The chain joins TRBV4-2 to TRBJ2-3; maybe TRBD1 (5 bases). The CDR3 contains 16 residues. The V gene lost 1 base and the J gene lost 2 bases, with 13 bases spanning the gap. Germline CDR1 and CDR2: LGHNA and YNFKEQ. The CDR3 is CASSQGTGSTTDTQYF. In DNA, the CDR3 is TGTGCCAGCAGCCAAGGAACAGGAAGCACCACAGATACGCAGTATTTT.

The chain is built from TRBV5-1 and TRBJ1-1, with 12 bases aligning to TRBD1. The trim removed 2 bases at V and 4 bases at J, leaving 3 bases unmatched. This CDR3 has 15 amino acids. The germline V gene has CDR1 SGHRS and CDR2 YFSETQ. CDR3 DNA sequence: TGCGCCAGCAGCTTTCCGGGACAGGGGGCCACTGAAGCTTTCTTT. Translated: CASSFPGQGATEAFF. The complete variable domain, with remaining parts taken from reference TRBV5-1 and TRBJ1-1, reads KAGVTQTPRYLIKTRGQQVTLSCSPISGHRSVSWYQQTPGQGLQFLFEYFSETQRNKGNFPGRFSGRQFSNSRSEMNVSTLELGDSALYLCASSFPGQGATEAFFGQGTRLTVV.

DNA of the CDR3: TGTGCCATCAGTGGGTCAGGGGCTCAGGAGCAGTACTTC. Translation gives CAISGSGAQEQYF. The chain links TRBV10-3 to TRBJ2-7, with D maybe TRBD1 (6 bases). V was shortened by 4 bases and J by 7 bases, with 14 bases between the two germline ends. The germline V gene encodes CDR1 ENHRY and CDR2 SYGVKD. The CDR3 consists of 13 residues.

This chain uses TRBV3-1 (or the pseudogene TRBV3-2) with TRBJ1-2; D unclear. V lost 0 bases, J lost 4 bases, and 15 bases lay in between. Germline assignment: CDR1 LGHDT and CDR2 YNNKEL (reference sequence). The CDR3 consists of 16 residues. CDR3 in amino acids: CASSQERGRRGYGYTF. The CDR3 nucleotides are TGTGCCAGCAGCCAAGAGAGAGGGCGTCGAGGCTATGGCTACACCTTC.

The rearrangement links TRBV27 to TRBJ1-6; perhaps TRBD1 as D (5 bases). CDR1 MNHEY and CDR2 SMNVEV come from the germline V gene (reference sequence). CDR3 length equals 14 residues. Trimming pared 3 bases from V and 7 bases from J, leaving 10 bases between. This chain's CDR3 is CASSFGGGNSPLHF. CDR3 in DNA: TGTGCCAGCAGTTTCGGGGGGGGGAATTCACCCCTCCACTTT.

The genes are TRBV25-1 and TRBJ2-2; possible D gene TRBD2, 6 bases. The V gene's germline CDR1 is MGHDK and CDR2 SYGVNS. This CDR3 comprises 15 residues. V shed 5 bases and J shed 6 bases, with 16 bases lying between them. CDR3 region: CASSTRLVSSGELFF. CDR3 nucleotide sequence: TGTGCCAGCAGTACCCGACTAGTCTCTTCCGGGGAGCTGTTTTTT. Full variable domain (outside the CDR3, taken from reference TRBV25-1 and TRBJ2-2): EADIYQTPRYLVIGTGKKITLECSQTMGHDKMYWYQQDPGMELHLIHYSYGVNSTEKGDLSSESTVSRIRTEHFPLTLESARPSHTSQYLCASSTRLVSSGELFFGEGSRLTVL.

This clone was found a few times. The V gene is TRBV5-4, the J gene TRBJ1-1; 12 nucleotides align to TRBD1. The CDR3 runs 16 residues. V was clipped by 4 bases and J by 3 bases; unmatched bases: 7. Germline CDR1 reads SGHNT; CDR2 reads YYREEE (reference sequence). The DNA of the CDR3 is TGTGCCAGCAGCCCCCGGGACAGGGGGCTGTACACTGAAGCTTTCTTT. Translation gives CASSPRDRGLYTEAFF.